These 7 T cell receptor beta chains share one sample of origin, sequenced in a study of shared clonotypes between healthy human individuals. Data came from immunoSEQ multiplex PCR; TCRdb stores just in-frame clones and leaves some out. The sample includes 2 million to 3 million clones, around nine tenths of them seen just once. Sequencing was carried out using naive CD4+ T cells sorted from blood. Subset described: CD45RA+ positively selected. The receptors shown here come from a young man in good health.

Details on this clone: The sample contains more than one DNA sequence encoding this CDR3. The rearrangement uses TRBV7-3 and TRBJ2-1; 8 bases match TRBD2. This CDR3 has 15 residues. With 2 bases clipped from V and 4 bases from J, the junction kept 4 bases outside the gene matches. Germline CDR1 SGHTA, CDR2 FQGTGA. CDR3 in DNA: TGTGCCAGCAGCTTACTGGCGGGGGGTTACAATGAGCAGTTCTTC. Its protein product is CASSLLAGGYNEQFF.

The DNA of the CDR3 is TGTGCCAGCAGCCCCCGGAGAGCGGGAGGCTACGAGCAGTACTTC. Its translation is CASSPRRAGGYEQYF. The chain couples TRBV9 to TRBJ2-7, with 9 bases that match TRBD2. V was clipped by 4 bases and J by 3 bases; unmatched bases: 8. CDR3 length: 15 amino acids. Germline CDR1 and CDR2: SGDLS and YYNGEE.

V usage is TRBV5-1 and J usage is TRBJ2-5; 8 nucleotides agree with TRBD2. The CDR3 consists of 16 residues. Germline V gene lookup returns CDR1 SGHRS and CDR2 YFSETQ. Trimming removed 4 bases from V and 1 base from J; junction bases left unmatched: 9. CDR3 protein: CASSPFTGGIQETQYF. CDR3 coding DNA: TGCGCCAGCAGCCCGTTTACGGGGGGGATCCAAGAGACCCAGTACTTC.

The DNA for the CDR3 is TGTGCCAGCAGCTACCCCCGGACAGGGGGCGATGAAAAACTGTTTTTT. Residues: CASSYPRTGGDEKLFF. The gene calls are TRBV7-9 and TRBJ1-4, with TRBD1 matching over 11 bases. V lost 4 bases and J lost 6; bases outside the gene matches: 7. The CDR3 loop spans 16 amino acids. The V gene's germline CDR1 is SEHNR and CDR2 FQNEAQ (reference sequence).

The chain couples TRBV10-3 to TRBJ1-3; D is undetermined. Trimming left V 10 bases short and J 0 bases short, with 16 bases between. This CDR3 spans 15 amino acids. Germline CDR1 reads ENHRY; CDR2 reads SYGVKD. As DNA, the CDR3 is TGTGCCACCGCACCTTGGACCTCCTCTGGAAACACCATATATTTT. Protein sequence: CATAPWTSSGNTIYF.

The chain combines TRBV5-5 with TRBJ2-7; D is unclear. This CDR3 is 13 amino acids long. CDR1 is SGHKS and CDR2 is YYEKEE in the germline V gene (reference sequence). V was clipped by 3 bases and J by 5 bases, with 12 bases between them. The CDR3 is CASSYTSLNEQYF. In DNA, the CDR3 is TGTGCCAGCAGCTATACATCCTTGAACGAGCAGTACTTC.

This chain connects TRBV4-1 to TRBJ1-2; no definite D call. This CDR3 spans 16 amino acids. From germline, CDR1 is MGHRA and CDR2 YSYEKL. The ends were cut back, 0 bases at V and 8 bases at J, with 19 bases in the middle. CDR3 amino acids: CASSQEGQTWRWGYTF. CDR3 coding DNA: TGCGCCAGCAGCCAAGAGGGCCAGACCTGGAGATGGGGCTACACCTTC.